A selection of T cell receptor beta chains follows, all from one sample in a study of blood T cell repertoires in COVID-19. Produced via immunoSEQ multiplex PCR; TCRdb's table is partial and in-frame only. The sample has around 140,000 clones; approximately 88% are singletons. Sequencing was carried out using peripheral blood. The receptors were gathered from a man aged 50-60 years with acute or convalescent COVID-19. Both conserved end residues are part of each CDR3. Each record gives: D gene, V gene, J gene, clone size, CDR3 protein, CDR3 DNA. The D gene is left open where the match is weak. Clone size, where shown, is once, few, many, or a class for clones that have expanded.

>-|TRBV24-1|TRBJ2-5|-
CATSDPGSGKETQYF
TGTGCCACCAGTGACCCGGGGAGTGGGAAAGAGACCCAGTACTTC
>-|TRBV18|TRBJ1-5|-
CASSPPEGDHSRPQHF
TGTGCCAGCTCACCACCGGAAGGGGATCATAGTCGGCCCCAGCATTTT
>TRBD1|TRBV30|TRBJ2-7|-
CAWSVQGASEQYF
TGTGCCTGGAGTGTACAGGGGGCAAGTGAGCAGTACTTC
>TRBD1|TRBV2|TRBJ2-1|-
CASGDRGRFYNEQFF
TGTGCCAGCGGAGACAGGGGACGTTTCTACAATGAGCAGTTCTTC
>-|TRBV6-5|TRBJ1-1|-
CASSSSGQMNTEAFF
TGTGCCAGCAGTAGTAGCGGGCAAATGAACACTGAAGCTTTCTTT
>-|TRBV11-3|TRBJ2-1|few
CASSLDFSYNEQFF
TGTGCCAGCAGCTTAGACTTCTCCTACAATGAGCAGTTCTTC
>-|TRBV12-3/TRBV12-4|TRBJ1-3|-
CASSQGNTIYF
TGTGCCAGTTCCCAGGGGAACACCATATATTTT
>TRBD2|TRBV5-1|TRBJ2-3|-
CASSLVRAGGSYDTQYF
TGCGCCAGCAGCTTGGTAAGAGCGGGAGGTTCATACGATACGCAGTATTTT
>TRBD2|TRBV28|TRBJ2-7|-
CASSLGGVSYEQYF
TGTGCCAGCAGTTTGGGGGGGGTTAGCTACGAGCAGTACTTC
>-|TRBV18|TRBJ2-3|-
CASSPDGGDTQYF
TGTGCCAGCTCACCAGACGGAGGAGATACGCAGTATTTT
>-|TRBV6-5|TRBJ1-1|-
CASRTGVNTEAFF
TGTGCCAGCAGGACAGGTGTGAACACTGAAGCTTTCTTT
>-|TRBV7-2|TRBJ1-6|-
CASSSRAVTFNSPLHF
TGTGCCAGCAGCTCGAGGGCAGTAACCTTTAATTCACCCCTCCACTTT
>TRBD2|TRBV5-1|TRBJ2-1|few
CASSLAGDTYNEQFF
TGCGCCAGCAGCCTAGCGGGAGACACCTACAATGAGCAGTTCTTC
>-|TRBV18|TRBJ1-2|-
CASSPSEYYGYTF
TGTGCCAGCTCACCTTCCGAGTACTATGGCTACACCTTC
>-|TRBV6-1|TRBJ2-5|-
CASSEGQGILETQYF
TGTGCCAGCAGTGAGGGGCAGGGGATACTTGAGACCCAGTACTTC
>-|TRBV6-5|TRBJ1-4|-
CASTPHNEKLFF
TGTGCCAGCACCCCCCATAATGAAAAACTGTTTTTT
>-|TRBV5-1|TRBJ2-7|-
CASSLDGVASGGEQYF
TGCGCCAGCAGCTTAGACGGCGTGGCTTCTGGCGGCGAGCAGTACTTC
>-|TRBV18|TRBJ1-6|-
CASSRQGPSPLHF
TGTGCCAGCTCACGTCAGGGCCCTTCACCCCTCCACTTT
>-|TRBV7-9|TRBJ2-2|-
CASSLVAANTGELFF
TGTGCCAGCAGCTTAGTGGCAGCGAACACCGGGGAGCTGTTTTTT
>TRBD2|TRBV5-1|TRBJ2-2|-
CASSLATSGSRLLSGELFF
TGCGCCAGCAGCTTGGCGACTAGCGGGAGTAGATTGTTGTCCGGGGAGCTGTTTTTT
>TRBD1|TRBV20-1|TRBJ1-5|-
CSASLTTGTNQPQHF
TGCAGTGCTAGTCTTACGACAGGGACTAATCAGCCCCAGCATTTT
>-|TRBV11-2|TRBJ1-5|-
CASSLTGDQPQHF
TGTGCCAGCAGCTTGACAGGAGATCAGCCCCAGCATTTT
>-|TRBV2|TRBJ2-7|-
CASSKDRTEQYF
TGTGCCAGCAGTAAAGACAGAACCGAGCAGTACTTC
>TRBD1|TRBV9|TRBJ1-6|-
CASSVGQGRSYNSPLHF
TGTGCCAGCAGCGTCGGACAGGGCCGCTCCTATAATTCACCCCTCCACTTT
>-|TRBV5-6|TRBJ1-2|once
CASSLAGANYGYTF
TGTGCCAGCAGCTTGGCGGGGGCTAACTATGGCTACACCTTC
>TRBD2|TRBV9|TRBJ2-3|-
CASSAGTSGVDTQYF
TGTGCCAGCAGCGCCGGGACTAGCGGGGTGGATACGCAGTATTTT
>-|TRBV7-9|TRBJ1-5|-
CASSQGTGNQPQHF
TGTGCCAGCAGCCAAGGTACAGGCAATCAGCCCCAGCATTTT
>TRBD1|TRBV6-5|TRBJ1-1|-
CASRTGITEAFF
TGTGCCAGCAGGACAGGGATCACTGAAGCTTTCTTT
>-|TRBV27|TRBJ1-2|once
CASSSKGFGYTF
TGTGCCAGCAGTTCCAAGGGGTTTGGCTACACCTTC